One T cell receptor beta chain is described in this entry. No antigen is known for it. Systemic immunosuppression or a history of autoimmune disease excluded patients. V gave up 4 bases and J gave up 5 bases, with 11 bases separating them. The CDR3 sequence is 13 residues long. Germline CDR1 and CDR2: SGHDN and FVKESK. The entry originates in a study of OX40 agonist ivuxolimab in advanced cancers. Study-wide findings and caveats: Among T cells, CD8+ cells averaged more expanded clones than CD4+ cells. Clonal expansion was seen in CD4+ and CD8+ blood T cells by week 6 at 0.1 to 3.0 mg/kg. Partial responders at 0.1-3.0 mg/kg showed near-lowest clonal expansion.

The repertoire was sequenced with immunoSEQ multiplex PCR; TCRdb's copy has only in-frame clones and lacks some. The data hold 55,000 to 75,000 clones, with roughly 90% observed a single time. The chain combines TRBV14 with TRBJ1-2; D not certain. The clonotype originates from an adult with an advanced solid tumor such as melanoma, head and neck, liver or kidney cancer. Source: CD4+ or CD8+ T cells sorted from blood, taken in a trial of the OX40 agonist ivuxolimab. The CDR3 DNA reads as TGTGCCAGCAGCCCCCTCCGGCGGTATGGCTACACCTTC. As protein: CASSPLRRYGYTF.